This T cell receptor beta chain originates from a study of CD8+CD57+ T cells in acquired aplastic anemia. Study-level points and caveats: Comparison of patients with controls identified twenty-nine shared CD8+ CDR3 sequences.

A remark on this clonotype: Its antigen is still unknown.

The template for TCR beta VDJ and CDR3 sequence profiling was genomic DNA. TCRdb called the reads again in MiXCR, with one record for every CDR3 protein. The table lists some 150,000 distinct CDR3 sequences, around two fifths of them singletons, with 8% to 8.5% in the top ten. The sequence was obtained from a human donor in good health, serving as a control. Sequencing was performed on sorted CD4+, CD8+, or CD8+CD57+ T cells (not recorded which) from PBMCs.

CDR3 in amino acids: CASSPTSGGRNEQFF. The CDR3 nucleotides read TGCGCCAGCAGCCCTACTAGCGGGGGGAGGAATGAGCAGTTCTTC. The gene calls are TRBV5-1 and TRBJ2-1, with TRBD2 matching over 12 bases. The CDR3 is 15 residues long. Germline V gene data show CDR1 as SGHRS and CDR2 as YFSETQ. Germline trimming cut 4 bases from V and 7 bases from J; bases unmatched to any gene: 6.